Listed below are T cell receptor beta chains from one sample, sequenced in a study of cytomegalovirus exposure and HLA in healthy donors. The assay was immunoSEQ multiplex PCR, and TCRdb's table has in-frame clones only and misses some. The table includes over 150,000 clones, approximately 82% detected once. Sequencing input: PBMCs. All receptors derive from a male donor in good health and CMV-seropositive. The conserved cysteine and the conserved F or W are not part of the CDR3 here.

cdr3_aa,v_call,j_call
ASSDYGGAGDTQY,TRBV25-1,TRBJ2-3
ASSLKGLAGLANTGELF,TRBV27,TRBJ2-2
ASSETGGSYEQY,TRBV6-1,TRBJ2-7
ASGGLAGNTGELF,TRBV6-1,TRBJ2-2
ASSGTGVSGELF,TRBV5-4,TRBJ2-2
AWSVGLLLSSQGSYEQY,TRBV30,TRBJ2-7
ATKGRTVQYTNYGYT,TRBV6-9,TRBJ1-2
ASRYDREAEAF,TRBV6-5,TRBJ1-1
ASSQPSGGTEAF,TRBV4-1,TRBJ1-1
ASSSGQGNYGYT,TRBV7-8,TRBJ1-2
ASSLAQASGTVSREQY,TRBV7-2,TRBJ2-7
ASALGRGASHTEAF,TRBV5-1,TRBJ1-1
ATSRISRGAPNEQF,TRBV15,TRBJ2-1
AWTRANYGYT,TRBV30,TRBJ1-2
AWSGTEDQPQH,TRBV30,TRBJ1-5
ASRGRTNEKLF,TRBV6-6,TRBJ1-4
ASSLSRNEQF,TRBV6-5,TRBJ2-1
AWSTQISNQPQH,TRBV30,TRBJ1-5
ASSGRGSYEQY,TRBV6-5,TRBJ2-7
ASSGQGDNQPQH,TRBV18,TRBJ1-5
ASSLRGREQY,TRBV7-8,TRBJ2-7
ASSTGLAGADTQY,TRBV6-4,TRBJ2-3
ASKTGFWATNEKLF,TRBV28,TRBJ1-4
ASSRMGLRQETQY,TRBV6-7,TRBJ2-5
ASSVGENTEAF,TRBV9,TRBJ1-1
ASSKSRVADYEQY,TRBV28,TRBJ2-7
ALTRRAAYGYT,TRBV30,TRBJ1-2
ASSLGQNSEKLF,TRBV11-2,TRBJ1-4
ASSLVGGGQETQY,TRBV5-1,TRBJ2-5
ASSPRDSTYEQY,TRBV18,TRBJ2-7
ASSVGSSGRAGTGELF,TRBV9,TRBJ2-2
ASSQDARGGFEAF,TRBV4-3,TRBJ1-1
ASSHLVGGSLGSYNEQF,TRBV11-3,TRBJ2-1
ASNGWRGSSYEQY,TRBV6-6,TRBJ2-7
ASSPGKAGARGDTQY,TRBV28,TRBJ2-3
ASSQERTATYNEQF,TRBV4-1,TRBJ2-1
ASRGLAGANEQY,TRBV2,TRBJ2-7
ASSFTGVESEKLF,TRBV5-1,TRBJ1-4
ASSLDGGRGSNQPQH,TRBV11-2,TRBJ1-5
ASSLKGSDRGYEQY,TRBV18,TRBJ2-7
ASTETDNTEAF,TRBV19,TRBJ1-1
ASSPAAEGTGELF,TRBV28,TRBJ2-2
ASSDLRGSSYEQY,TRBV25-1,TRBJ2-7
ASSLVTGLGYNSPLH,TRBV7-8,TRBJ1-6
ASTQGTGGHQPQH,TRBV19,TRBJ1-5
ASSSTGRLSGNTIY,TRBV7-8,TRBJ1-3
SVGQSNLEQY,TRBV29-1,TRBJ2-7
AWSVGTGPYEQY,TRBV30,TRBJ2-7
AWSDRVYGYT,TRBV30,TRBJ1-2
ASSPGYATNEKLF,TRBV6-5,TRBJ1-4
ATSRATGVNTGELF,TRBV15,TRBJ2-2
ASSLSLGAGWAYNEQF,TRBV27,TRBJ2-1
ASSASLGTGVTGANVLT,TRBV9,TRBJ2-6
ASSLPTFGSAVYEQY,TRBV28,TRBJ2-7
ASSYSGGASYEQY,TRBV6-5,NA
ASSQVGDRSYEQY,TRBV23-1,TRBJ2-7
AISEDPGGIQY,TRBV10-3,TRBJ2-4
ASSSISYEQY,TRBV7-9,TRBJ2-7